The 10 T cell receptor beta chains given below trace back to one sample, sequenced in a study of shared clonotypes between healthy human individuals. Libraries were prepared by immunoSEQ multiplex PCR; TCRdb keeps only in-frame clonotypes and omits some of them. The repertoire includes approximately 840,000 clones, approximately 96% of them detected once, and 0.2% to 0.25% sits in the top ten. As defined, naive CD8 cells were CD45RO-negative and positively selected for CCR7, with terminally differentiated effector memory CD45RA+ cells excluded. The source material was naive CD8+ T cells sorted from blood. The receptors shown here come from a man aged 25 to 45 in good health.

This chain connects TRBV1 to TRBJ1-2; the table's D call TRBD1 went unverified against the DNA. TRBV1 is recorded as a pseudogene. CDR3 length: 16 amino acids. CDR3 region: CTSSPRQGWGVYGYTF. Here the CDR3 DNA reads TGCACCAGCAGCCCACGACAGGGTTGGGGGGTCTATGGCTACACCTTC.

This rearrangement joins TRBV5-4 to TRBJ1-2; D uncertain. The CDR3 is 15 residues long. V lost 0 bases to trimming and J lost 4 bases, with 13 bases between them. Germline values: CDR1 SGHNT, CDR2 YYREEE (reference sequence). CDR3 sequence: CASSLAVGEGYGYTF. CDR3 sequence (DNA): TGTGCCAGCAGCTTGGCCGTTGGGGAGGGCTATGGCTACACCTTC.

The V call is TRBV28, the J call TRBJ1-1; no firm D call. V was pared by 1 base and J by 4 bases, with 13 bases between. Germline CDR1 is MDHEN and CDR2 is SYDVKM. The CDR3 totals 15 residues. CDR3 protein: CASSLYGRDGTEAFF. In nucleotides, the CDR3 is TGTGCCAGCAGTTTATACGGGCGCGATGGCACTGAAGCTTTCTTT.

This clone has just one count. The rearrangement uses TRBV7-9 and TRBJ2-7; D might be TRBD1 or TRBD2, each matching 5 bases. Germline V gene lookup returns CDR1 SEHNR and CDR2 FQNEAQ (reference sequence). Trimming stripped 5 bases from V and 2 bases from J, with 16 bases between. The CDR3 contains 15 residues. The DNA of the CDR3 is TGTGCCAGCAGCGCCAGACATGGGGGAACCTACGAGCAGTACTTC. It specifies CASSARHGGTYEQYF.

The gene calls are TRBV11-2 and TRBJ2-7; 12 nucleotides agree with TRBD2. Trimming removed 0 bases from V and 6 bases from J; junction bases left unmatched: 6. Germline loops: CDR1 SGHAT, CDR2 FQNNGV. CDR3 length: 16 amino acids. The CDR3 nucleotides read TGTGCCAGCAGCTTAGATCTGACTAGCGGGAGCCTCGAGCAGTACTTC. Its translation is CASSLDLTSGSLEQYF.

CDR3: CASSTLQGISSYEQYF. CDR3 DNA sequence: TGTGCCAGCAGCACCCTACAGGGGATTAGCTCCTACGAGCAGTACTTC. The chain uses TRBV7-9 and TRBJ2-7; 7 bases match TRBD1. Germline CDR1 SEHNR, CDR2 FQNEAQ (reference sequence). This CDR3 contains 16 residues. Unmatched junction bases numbered 10, after V lost 5 bases and J lost 0 bases.

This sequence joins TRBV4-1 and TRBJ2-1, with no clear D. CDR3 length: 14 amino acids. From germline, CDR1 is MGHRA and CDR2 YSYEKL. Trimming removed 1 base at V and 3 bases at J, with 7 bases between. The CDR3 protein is CASSQGRNYNEQFF. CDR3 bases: TGCGCCAGCAGCCAAGGAAGAAACTACAATGAGCAGTTCTTC.

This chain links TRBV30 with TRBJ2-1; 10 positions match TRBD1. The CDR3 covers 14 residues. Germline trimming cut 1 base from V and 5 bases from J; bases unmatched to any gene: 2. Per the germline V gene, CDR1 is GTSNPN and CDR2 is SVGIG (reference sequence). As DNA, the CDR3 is TGTGCCTGGAGTGAGGACAGGGGGGACAATGAGCAGTTCTTC. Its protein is CAWSEDRGDNEQFF.

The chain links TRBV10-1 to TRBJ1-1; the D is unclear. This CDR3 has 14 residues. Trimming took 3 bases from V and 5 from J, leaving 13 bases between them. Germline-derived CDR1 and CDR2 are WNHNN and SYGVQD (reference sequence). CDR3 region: CASSDGPTGTEAFF. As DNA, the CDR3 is TGCGCCAGCAGTGATGGTCCTACGGGAACTGAAGCTTTCTTT.

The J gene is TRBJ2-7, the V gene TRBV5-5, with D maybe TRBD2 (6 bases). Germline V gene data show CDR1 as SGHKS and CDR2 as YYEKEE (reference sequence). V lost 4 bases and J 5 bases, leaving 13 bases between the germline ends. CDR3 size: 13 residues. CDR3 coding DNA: TGTGCCAGCAGCCTCGGGGGTGGAGACGAGCAGTACTTC. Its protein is CASSLGGGDEQYF.